A selection of T cell receptor beta chains follows, all from one sample in a study of cytomegalovirus exposure and HLA in healthy donors. Profiling relied on immunoSEQ multiplex PCR, and the TCRdb table lists in-frame clones only, not all of them. The sample yields roughly 200,000 clones, roughly 10% seen once. Sequencing was done on a sample of PBMCs. These TCRs come from a woman in her twenties or thirties in good health and CMV-seropositive. Each CDR3 is given with its conserved first and last residue. The order of the fields is V gene, J gene, CDR3 protein.

v_call: TRBV11-2; j_call: TRBJ1-1; cdr3_aa: CASSQQGGTEAFF
v_call: TRBV6-1; j_call: TRBJ1-1; cdr3_aa: CASSEPLGPLLNSEAFF
v_call: TRBV20-1; j_call: TRBJ1-1; cdr3_aa: CSAGGTDEAFF
v_call: TRBV5-1; j_call: TRBJ2-4; cdr3_aa: CASSLDFRASGRLVGAKNIQYF
v_call: TRBV9; j_call: TRBJ2-2; cdr3_aa: CASSVNGGRARELFF
v_call: TRBV5-6; j_call: TRBJ2-7; cdr3_aa: CASSFMAQTPGYEQYF
v_call: TRBV13; j_call: TRBJ1-2; cdr3_aa: CASSLKFGLERNYGYTF
v_call: TRBV7-6; j_call: TRBJ1-2; cdr3_aa: CASSSPATDRENGYTF
v_call: TRBV13; j_call: TRBJ2-7; cdr3_aa: CASSPPWSSYEQYF
v_call: TRBV6-5; j_call: TRBJ1-1; cdr3_aa: CASSLTVSNTEAFF
v_call: TRBV2; j_call: TRBJ1-2; cdr3_aa: CACTGGTNYGYTF
v_call: TRBV6-6; j_call: TRBJ2-5; cdr3_aa: CASGAQGGRETQYF
v_call: TRBV5-1; j_call: TRBJ2-1; cdr3_aa: CASSLLGTGASGEQFF
v_call: TRBV2; j_call: TRBJ2-3; cdr3_aa: CASRRLASTDTQYF
v_call: TRBV5-1; j_call: TRBJ2-1; cdr3_aa: CASSLGGLDLSYNEQFF
v_call: TRBV27; j_call: TRBJ1-1; cdr3_aa: CASSLTGMNTEAFF
v_call: TRBV5-1; j_call: TRBJ2-7; cdr3_aa: CASSLLTGSSWEQYF
v_call: TRBV9; j_call: TRBJ1-3; cdr3_aa: CASSPQGGRNTIYF
v_call: TRBV7-3; j_call: TRBJ2-1; cdr3_aa: CASSLESGSLGRSYNEQFF
v_call: TRBV6-4; j_call: TRBJ2-1; cdr3_aa: CASSRGLAGTDEQFF
v_call: TRBV6-1; j_call: TRBJ2-3; cdr3_aa: CASSRTGGIADTQYF
v_call: TRBV29-1; j_call: TRBJ1-2; cdr3_aa: CSVVTDRGRTNYGYTF
v_call: TRBV19; j_call: TRBJ1-1; cdr3_aa: CASSQTTGAGPTEAFF
v_call: TRBV5-4; j_call: TRBJ2-7; cdr3_aa: CASSFGTSHYEQYF
v_call: TRBV27; j_call: TRBJ2-3; cdr3_aa: CASSFGTGLPDTQYF
v_call: TRBV4-2; j_call: TRBJ2-1; cdr3_aa: CASSQERGQGARNEQFF
v_call: TRBV7-9; j_call: TRBJ2-3; cdr3_aa: CASSLGGTSGGYTDTQYF
v_call: TRBV5-4; j_call: TRBJ2-5; cdr3_aa: CASSPREVKGKTQYF
v_call: TRBV6-7; j_call: TRBJ2-3; cdr3_aa: CASSPLQFSTDTQYF